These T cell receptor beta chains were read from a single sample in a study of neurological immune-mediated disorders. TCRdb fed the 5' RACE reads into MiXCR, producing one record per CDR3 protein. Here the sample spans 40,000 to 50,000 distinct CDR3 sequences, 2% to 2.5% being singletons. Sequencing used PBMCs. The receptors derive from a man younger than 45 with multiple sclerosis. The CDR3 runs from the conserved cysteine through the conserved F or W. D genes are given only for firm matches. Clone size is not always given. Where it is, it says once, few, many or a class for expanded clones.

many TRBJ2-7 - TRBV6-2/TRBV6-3 CASRRQETLAYEQYF TGTGCCAGCAGAAGACAGGAAACATTGGCCTACGAGCAGTACTTC
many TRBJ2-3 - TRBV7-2 CASSRADTQYF TGTGCCAGCAGCCGGGCAGATACGCAGTATTTT
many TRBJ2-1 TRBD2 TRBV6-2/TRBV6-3 CASSFTLAGERRIEQFF TGTGCCAGCAGTTTTACTTTAGCGGGAGAACGGAGGATTGAGCAGTTCTTC
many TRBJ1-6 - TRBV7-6 CASSLDQGGSYNSPLHF TGTGCCAGCAGCTTAGATCAGGGTGGCTCCTATAATTCACCCCTCCACTTT
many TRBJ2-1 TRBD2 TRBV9 CASSIRTSNEQFF TGTGCCAGCAGCATAAGGACTAGCAATGAGCAGTTCTTC
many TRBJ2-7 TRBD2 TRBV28 CASHGPSGSYEQYF TGTGCCAGCCACGGGCCTAGCGGATCCTACGAGCAGTACTTC
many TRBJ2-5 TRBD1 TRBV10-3 CAISDPGQGKETQYF TGTGCCATCAGCGACCCGGGACAGGGAAAAGAGACCCAGTACTTC
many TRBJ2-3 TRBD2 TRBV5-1 CASRWTSGGTDTQYF TGCGCCAGCAGGTGGACTAGCGGGGGGACAGATACGCAGTATTTT
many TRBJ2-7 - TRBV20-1 CSATRASSPYEQYF TGCAGTGCTACCCGGGCTTCGAGCCCGTACGAGCAGTACTTC
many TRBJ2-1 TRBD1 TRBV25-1 CASSDLGTGFLYNEQFF TGTGCCAGCAGTGACCTAGGGACAGGGTTTCTCTACAATGAGCAGTTCTTC
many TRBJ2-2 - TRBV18 CASSRTESNTGELFF TGTGCCAGCTCACGGACAGAATCGAACACCGGGGAGCTGTTTTTT
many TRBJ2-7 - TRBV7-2 CASSLPSPSNEQYF TGTGCCAGCAGCTTGCCCTCCCCAAGTAACGAGCAGTACTTC
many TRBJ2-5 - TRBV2 CASKEDSQEETQYF TGTGCCAGTAAAGAGGACAGTCAGGAAGAGACCCAGTACTTC
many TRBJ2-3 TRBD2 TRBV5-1 CASSPDGGFTDTQYF TGCGCCAGCAGCCCTGACGGGGGGTTCACAGATACGCAGTATTTT
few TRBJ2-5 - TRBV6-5 CASSYSEQETQYF TGTGCCAGCAGTTACTCAGAACAAGAGACCCAGTACTTC
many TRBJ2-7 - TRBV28 CASSQPRGRAYEQYF TGTGCCAGCAGCCAACCACGGGGGCGGGCCTACGAGCAGTACTTC
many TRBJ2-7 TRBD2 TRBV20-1 CSARDIAGGSEQYF TGCAGTGCTAGAGATATCGCGGGAGGATCCGAGCAGTACTTC
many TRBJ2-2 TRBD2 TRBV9 CASSVSGGKNTGELFF TGTGCCAGCAGCGTAAGCGGGGGGAAGAACACCGGGGAGCTGTTTTTT
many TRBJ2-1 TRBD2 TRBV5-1 CASSWTREEQFF TGCGCCAGCAGCTGGACTAGAGAGGAGCAGTTCTTC
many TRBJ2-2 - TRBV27 CASSFRATTGELFF TGTGCCAGCAGTTTCCGAGCCACCACCGGGGAGCTGTTTTTT
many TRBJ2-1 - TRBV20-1 CSARGYRPSSYNEQFF TGCAGTGCTAGGGGGTACCGCCCGAGCTCCTACAATGAGCAGTTCTTC
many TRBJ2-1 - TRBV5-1 CASSLNREKNEQFF TGCGCCAGCAGCTTGAATCGGGAGAAGAATGAGCAGTTCTTC
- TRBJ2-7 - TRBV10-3 CAISESGAGFSYEQYF TGTGCCATCAGTGAGTCTGGAGCGGGTTTCTCCTACGAGCAGTACTTC
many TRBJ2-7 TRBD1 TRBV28 CASSLLGQGDSYEQYF TGTGCCAGCAGTCTGCTGGGGCAGGGGGATTCCTACGAGCAGTACTTC
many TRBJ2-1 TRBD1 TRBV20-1 CSANTGGYNEQFF TGCAGTGCTAATACAGGGGGGTACAATGAGCAGTTCTTC
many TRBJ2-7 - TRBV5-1 CASSPRDNGHEQYF TGCGCCAGCAGCCCCCGAGACAATGGTCACGAGCAGTACTTC
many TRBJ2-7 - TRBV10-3 CAISEPSGTTGIPISYEQYF TGTGCCATCAGTGAGCCAAGCGGGACGACAGGGATCCCCATCTCCTACGAGCAGTACTTC
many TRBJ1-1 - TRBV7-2 CASSLAWVGEAFF TGTGCCAGCAGCTTAGCTTGGGTAGGAGAAGCTTTCTTT
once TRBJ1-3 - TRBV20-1 CSARTTGRENIYF TGCAGTGCTAGGACGACAGGAAGGGAAAACATATATTTT
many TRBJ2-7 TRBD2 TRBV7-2 CASVGGGRGYEQYF TGTGCCAGCGTCGGCGGGGGTAGGGGCTACGAGCAGTACTTC
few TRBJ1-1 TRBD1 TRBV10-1 CASSRDSSNTEAFF TGCGCCAGCAGTAGGGACAGCTCGAACACTGAAGCTTTCTTT
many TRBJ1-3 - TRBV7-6 CASSLQGPELGNTIYF TGTGCCAGCAGCTTACAGGGGCCAGAGCTCGGAAACACCATATATTTT
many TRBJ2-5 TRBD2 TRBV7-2 CASSIRRGGLKVQETQYF TGTGCCAGCAGCATACGGCGGGGGGGCCTGAAAGTGCAAGAGACCCAGTACTTC
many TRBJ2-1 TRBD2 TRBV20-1 CSPRRALAGRVIEQFF TGCAGTCCCCGGCGGGCACTAGCGGGAAGGGTCATTGAGCAGTTCTTC
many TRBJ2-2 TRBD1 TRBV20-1 CSARLDRGVSGELFF TGCAGTGCTAGACTCGACAGGGGGGTGTCCGGGGAGCTGTTTTTT
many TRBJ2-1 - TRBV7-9 CASSLVPSRDNEQFF TGTGCCAGCAGCTTAGTTCCTAGTAGGGACAATGAGCAGTTCTTC
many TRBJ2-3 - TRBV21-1 CASSTERISTDTQYF TGTGCCAGCAGCACGGAGCGGATAAGCACAGATACGCAGTATTTT
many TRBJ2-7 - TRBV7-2 CASSLQVEQYF TGTGCCAGCAGCTTACAGGTCGAGCAGTACTTC
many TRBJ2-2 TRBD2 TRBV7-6 CASSRGLAGEIGELFF TGTGCCAGCAGCCGGGGACTAGCGGGAGAAATCGGGGAGCTGTTTTTT
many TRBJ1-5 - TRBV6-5 CASSRGQRRDQPQHF TGTGCCAGCAGTCGAGGACAACGGCGCGATCAGCCCCAGCATTTT
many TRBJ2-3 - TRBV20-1 CSASPFGARADTQYF TGCAGTGCTAGCCCCTTTGGGGCTAGGGCAGATACGCAGTATTTT
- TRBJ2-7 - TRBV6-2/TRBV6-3 CASSFERLSYEQYF TGTGCCAGCAGTTTTGAACGATTGTCCTACGAGCAGTACTTC
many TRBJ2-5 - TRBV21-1 CASSKASRETQYF TGTGCCAGCAGCAAAGCTAGTAGGGAGACCCAGTACTTC
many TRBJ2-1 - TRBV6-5 CASSYSRYNEQFF TGTGCCAGCAGTTACTCCCGGTACAATGAGCAGTTCTTC
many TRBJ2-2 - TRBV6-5 CASSFGQGELFF TGTGCCAGCAGTTTTGGACAGGGGGAGCTGTTTTTT
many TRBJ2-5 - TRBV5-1 CASRGSRETQYF TGCGCCAGCAGGGGGTCTCGGGAGACCCAGTACTTC
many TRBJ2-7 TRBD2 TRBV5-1 CASGLAGGKNEQYF TGCGCCAGCGGGCTAGCGGGGGGAAAGAACGAGCAGTACTTC
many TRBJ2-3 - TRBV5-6 CASSLRGSDTQYF TGTGCCAGCAGCTTGCGTGGATCTGATACGCAGTATTTT
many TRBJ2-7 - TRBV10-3 CAAGTVSYEQYF TGTGCCGCCGGGACGGTTTCCTACGAGCAGTACTTC
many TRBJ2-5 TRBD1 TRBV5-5 CASSFSTGGSETQYF TGTGCCAGCAGCTTTTCGACAGGGGGCTCAGAGACCCAGTACTTC
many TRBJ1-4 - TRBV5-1 CASSVTPNSATNEKLFF TGCGCCAGCAGCGTTACGCCGAACAGTGCAACTAATGAAAAACTGTTTTTT
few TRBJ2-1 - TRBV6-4 CASSGRTSRQFF TGTGCCAGCAGCGGCCGGACGTCGAGGCAGTTCTTC
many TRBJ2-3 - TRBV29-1 CSVETYTDTQYF TGCAGCGTTGAAACCTACACAGATACGCAGTATTTT
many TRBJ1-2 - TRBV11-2 CASSLGFVAGHGYTF TGTGCCAGCAGCTTAGGGTTTGTGGCAGGGCATGGCTACACCTTC
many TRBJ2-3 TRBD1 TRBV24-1 CATSEGGQGPTDTQYF TGTGCCACCAGTGAGGGCGGACAGGGTCCGACAGATACGCAGTATTTT
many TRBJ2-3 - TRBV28 CASSVGHTDTQYF TGTGCCAGCAGTGTTGGCCACACAGATACGCAGTATTTT